The clone carrying this TCR beta chain appeared a single time. Its antigen remains unidentified. The PCR made use of 60 Vbeta and 13 Jbeta primers. TCRdb keeps only in-frame clones here, not all; method: immunoSEQ multiplex PCR. The sample lists 200,000 to 250,000 clones; 70% to 80% were seen once. The data stem from a study of cytomegalovirus exposure and HLA in healthy donors. Study summary: Around 180 million T cells yielded 100 million or so unique TCR beta sequences in earlier analysis. Study results and limitations: V- and J-gene trimming of TCR beta was linked (in a later analysis) to a missense DCLRE1C variant. Fewer N-insertions (relative to the roughly 720-donor mean) were reportedly seen in an Asian-associated ancestry cluster in a later analysis. The classifier reportedly diagnosed cytomegalovirus status with high sensitivity and specificity.

This CDR3 is 17 amino acids long. J was trimmed by 0 bases and V by 4 bases; bases with no gene match: 3. Germline loops: CDR1 LGHNA, CDR2 YSLEER. The TCR comes from an older woman in good health and CMV-seropositive. The V gene is TRBV4-3, the J gene TRBJ2-6; TRBD1 matches 10 bases. What was sequenced was PBMCs. CDR3 nucleotides: TGCGCCAGCAGCCGCGGGACAGGGGCCTCTGGGGCCAACGTCCTGACTTTC. It codes for CASSRGTGASGANVLTF.